These T cell receptor beta chains were read from a single sample in a study of blood T cell repertoires in COVID-19. The data were produced by immunoSEQ multiplex PCR, yet TCRdb's version contains in-frame clones alone and is incomplete. The table lists roughly 120,000 clones, over 75% of them singletons. The sequenced material came from peripheral blood. The receptor source for this set is a man aged 60-69 years with acute or convalescent COVID-19. CDR3s include the opening cysteine and the closing phenylalanine or tryptophan. Fields, in order: J gene, D gene, V gene, clone size, CDR3 DNA, CDR3 protein. The D gene is left open where the match is weak. Clone size is given for some rows only: seen once, a few or many times, or a class if the clone is expanded.

J: TRBJ2-7; D: -; V: TRBV27; size: -; DNA: TGTGCCAGCAGGGTGAGCTCCTACGAGCAGTACTTC; CDR3: CASRVSSYEQYF
J: TRBJ2-1; D: TRBD2; V: TRBV2; size: once; DNA: TGTGCCAGCAACGGAATCGGAAGAAAAATGGGGACTAGCGGGAATGAGCAGTTCTTC; CDR3: CASNGIGRKMGTSGNEQFF
J: TRBJ2-7; D: TRBD1; V: TRBV24-1; size: -; DNA: TGTGCCACCAGTAACAGGGGAACCTACGAGCAGTACTTC; CDR3: CATSNRGTYEQYF
J: TRBJ2-7; D: -; V: TRBV24-1; size: -; DNA: TGTGCCACAACACAGGGTCTTTGGAACGAGCAGTACTTC; CDR3: CATTQGLWNEQYF
J: TRBJ2-7; D: -; V: TRBV24-1; size: -; DNA: TGTGCCACCAGTGATTTGTACTCCCCCAACGAGCAGTACTTC; CDR3: CATSDLYSPNEQYF
J: TRBJ2-1; D: -; V: TRBV21-1; size: -; DNA: TGTGCCAGCAGCAAAGTCGCCGGGTTCTTC; CDR3: CASSKVAGFF
J: TRBJ2-7; D: -; V: TRBV5-1; size: medium-sized; DNA: TGCGCCAGCAGCTTAGTCAAGCAGGGGAAGGAAGAGCAGTACTTC; CDR3: CASSLVKQGKEEQYF
J: TRBJ2-2; D: -; V: TRBV19; size: -; DNA: TGTGCCAGTAGTATGAGGACTGCGAACACCGGGGAGCTGTTTTTT; CDR3: CASSMRTANTGELFF
J: TRBJ2-3; D: -; V: TRBV27; size: -; DNA: TGTGCCAGCAGTCCCCTGGGCGGCGGGATCGCTACGCAGTATTTT; CDR3: CASSPLGGGIATQYF
J: TRBJ2-1; D: -; V: TRBV6-5; size: -; DNA: TGTGCCAGCAGAGACGGGTCCTACAATGAGCAGTTCTTC; CDR3: CASRDGSYNEQFF
J: TRBJ2-7; D: -; V: TRBV28; size: -; DNA: TGTGCCAGCAGTTTGGAGGTCTACGAGCAGTACTTC; CDR3: CASSLEVYEQYF
J: TRBJ2-7; D: TRBD2; V: TRBV6-2/TRBV6-3; size: -; DNA: TGTGCCAGCAGTGGCCCCGGGACTAGAGTTGGGTACGAGCAGTACTTC; CDR3: CASSGPGTRVGYEQYF
J: TRBJ2-7; D: -; V: TRBV6-5; size: once; DNA: TGTGCCAGCAGTTACTCGAGGGCAAGCTCCTACGAGCAGTACTTC; CDR3: CASSYSRASSYEQYF
J: TRBJ1-2; D: -; V: TRBV24-1; size: -; DNA: TGTGCCACCAGTGAATTTAGCTATGGCTACACCTTC; CDR3: CATSEFSYGYTF
J: TRBJ2-2; D: TRBD2; V: TRBV19; size: -; DNA: TGTGCCAGTAGTTTACAAGCGGGGTCACACACCGGGGAGCTGTTTTTT; CDR3: CASSLQAGSHTGELFF
J: TRBJ2-2; D: TRBD2; V: TRBV5-1; size: -; DNA: TGCGCCAGCAGCTGGAGGACTAGCGGGGGTACCGGGGAGCTGTTTTTT; CDR3: CASSWRTSGGTGELFF
J: TRBJ2-7; D: -; V: TRBV21-1; size: -; DNA: TGTGCCAGCAGCAAAGAGCGGGTACAGTACGAGCAGTACTTC; CDR3: CASSKERVQYEQYF
J: TRBJ2-7; D: TRBD2; V: TRBV7-2; size: -; DNA: TGTGCCAGCAGCTTAGTTGCTAGCGGAAACTACGAGCAGTACTTC; CDR3: CASSLVASGNYEQYF
J: TRBJ2-2; D: TRBD2; V: TRBV7-9; size: few; DNA: TGTGCCAGCAGCTTCAGCGGGAGATATACCGGGGAGCTGTTTTTT; CDR3: CASSFSGRYTGELFF
J: TRBJ1-6; D: -; V: TRBV27; size: -; DNA: TGTGCCAGCAGTTTGAGGGCCAGCTCCTATAATTCACCCCTCCACTTT; CDR3: CASSLRASSYNSPLHF
J: TRBJ2-3; D: -; V: TRBV28; size: -; DNA: TGTGCCAGCAGTTTATTCGGAAAGTGGGGGACAACTAGCACAGATACGCAGTATTTT; CDR3: CASSLFGKWGTTSTDTQYF
J: TRBJ1-2; D: -; V: TRBV20-1; size: -; DNA: TGCAGTGCTAGACAGGGCGATGGCTACACCTTC; CDR3: CSARQGDGYTF
J: TRBJ2-7; D: TRBD2; V: TRBV4-3; size: few; DNA: TGCGCCAGCAGCCAAGGTCTAGCGGGAGGCGTTTCCTACGAGCAGTACTTC; CDR3: CASSQGLAGGVSYEQYF
J: TRBJ1-1; D: -; V: TRBV5-1; size: -; DNA: TGCGCCAGCAGCCTCCCGGGGGGTCCGTCGAACACTGAAGCTTTCTTT; CDR3: CASSLPGGPSNTEAFF
J: TRBJ1-1; D: -; V: TRBV27; size: -; DNA: TGTGCCAGCAGTTTTACCCCACGTCGGGGGGCCACTGAAGCTTTCTTT; CDR3: CASSFTPRRGATEAFF
J: TRBJ2-3; D: -; V: TRBV19; size: once; DNA: TGTGCCAGTAGTCTGGGGGGGGCCCCTAGCACAGATACGCAGTATTTT; CDR3: CASSLGGAPSTDTQYF
J: TRBJ1-5; D: -; V: TRBV10-3; size: -; DNA: TGTGCCTCTCGGGTGGAGGTTAACAATCAGCCCCAGCATTTT; CDR3: CASRVEVNNQPQHF
J: TRBJ1-2; D: -; V: TRBV18; size: -; DNA: TGTGCCAGCTCACCGAGAGGTGGACAGACTGGCTATGGCTACACCTTC; CDR3: CASSPRGGQTGYGYTF
J: TRBJ2-7; D: TRBD2; V: TRBV5-1; size: -; DNA: TGCGCCAGCAGCTTGAGCCTAGCGGGAGCCTACGAGCAGTACTTC; CDR3: CASSLSLAGAYEQYF
J: TRBJ2-1; D: -; V: TRBV19; size: -; DNA: TGTGCCAGTAGGCAGGGAGGTGAGCAGTTCTTC; CDR3: CASRQGGEQFF
J: TRBJ2-5; D: TRBD1; V: TRBV27; size: -; DNA: TGTGCCAGCAGGCCTACAGGGGAAGGAAAAAAGACCCAGTACTTC; CDR3: CASRPTGEGKKTQYF
J: TRBJ2-7; D: TRBD1; V: TRBV18; size: -; DNA: TGTGCCAGCTCGCTTCGACAGGGATCTACCGACTACGAGCAGTACTTC; CDR3: CASSLRQGSTDYEQYF
J: TRBJ2-1; D: TRBD2; V: TRBV3-1/TRBV3-2; size: -; DNA: TGTGCCAGCAGCCAGGCTCCGGGACTAGGAGGCCATGAGCAGTTCTTC; CDR3: CASSQAPGLGGHEQFF
J: TRBJ2-3; D: TRBD2; V: TRBV10-3; size: -; DNA: TGTGCCATCAGGAGCGGGAGTAGTACAGATACGCAGTATTTT; CDR3: CAIRSGSSTDTQYF
J: TRBJ2-1; D: -; V: TRBV9; size: -; DNA: TGTGCCAGCAGCGTAGAACCGACAATGGAGCAGTTCTTC; CDR3: CASSVEPTMEQFF
J: TRBJ2-7; D: TRBD2; V: TRBV27; size: -; DNA: TGTGCCAGCTCCAAACTAGCGGGAGCAGGGGAGCAGTACTTC; CDR3: CASSKLAGAGEQYF
J: TRBJ2-2; D: -; V: TRBV29-1; size: -; DNA: TGCAGCGTAGGGGGGGGACAGGTGCCCACCCGGGAGCTGTTTTTT; CDR3: CSVGGGQVPTRELFF
J: TRBJ1-2; D: TRBD1; V: TRBV3-1/TRBV3-2; size: -; DNA: TGTGCCAGCAGCCAAGTAACTGAGTGGTCAGGGGGCTCTGGCTACACCTTC; CDR3: CASSQVTEWSGGSGYTF
J: TRBJ1-5; D: -; V: TRBV6-2/TRBV6-3; size: -; DNA: TGTGCCAGCAGTCAAGGGGCGGGACCCCTCAATCAGCCCCAGCATTTT; CDR3: CASSQGAGPLNQPQHF
J: TRBJ2-7; D: -; V: TRBV11-2; size: -; DNA: TGTGCCAGCAGCTCGGACTATATCTACGAGCAGTACTTC; CDR3: CASSSDYIYEQYF
J: TRBJ2-3; D: -; V: TRBV7-2; size: -; DNA: TGTGCCAGCAGCTTAGAGGCGAGGGCAGATACGCAGTATTTT; CDR3: CASSLEARADTQYF
J: TRBJ2-1; D: -; V: TRBV19; size: -; DNA: TGTGCCAGTCGCCGTGGACTGGGGGACTCCATGAAGCAGTTCTTC; CDR3: CASRRGLGDSMKQFF
J: TRBJ2-3; D: -; V: TRBV6-2/TRBV6-3; size: -; DNA: TGTGCCAGCAGTTACTACAGAACCACAGATACGCAGTATTTT; CDR3: CASSYYRTTDTQYF
J: TRBJ2-5; D: -; V: TRBV19; size: -; DNA: TGTGCCAGTAGTGGAATGGCGGGGAGGGAGACCCAGTACTTC; CDR3: CASSGMAGRETQYF
J: TRBJ1-2; D: TRBD1; V: TRBV5-1; size: -; DNA: TGCGCCAGCAGCTTTCTACCGGAGACAGGGAACTATGGCTACACCTTC; CDR3: CASSFLPETGNYGYTF
J: TRBJ1-1; D: TRBD1; V: TRBV27; size: -; DNA: TGTGCCAGCAGTTGGACAGGGACCCACGAAGCTTTCTTT; CDR3: CASSWTGTHEAFF
J: TRBJ1-2; D: -; V: TRBV28; size: -; DNA: TGTGCCATTGAGCCGAAACCTAACTATGGCTACACCTTC; CDR3: CAIEPKPNYGYTF
J: TRBJ1-5; D: -; V: TRBV2; size: -; DNA: TGTGCCAGCGCGGGGAACAGCAATCAGCCCCAGCATTTT; CDR3: CASAGNSNQPQHF
J: TRBJ2-3; D: -; V: TRBV29-1; size: -; DNA: TGCAGCGCAGGGCTAGCGACAAGCACAGATACGCAGTATTTT; CDR3: CSAGLATSTDTQYF
J: TRBJ2-1; D: TRBD2; V: TRBV9; size: -; DNA: TGTGCCAGCAACGTAGCGGGAGAGGTTTACAATGAGCAGTTCTTC; CDR3: CASNVAGEVYNEQFF
J: TRBJ2-7; D: -; V: TRBV28; size: -; DNA: TGTGCCAGCAGCAACACCCTGTCAAGGGGTCCCTACGAGCAGTACTTC; CDR3: CASSNTLSRGPYEQYF
J: TRBJ2-3; D: TRBD2; V: TRBV5-4; size: -; DNA: TGTGCCAGCAGCCCGGGACTAGCCCGCACAGATACGCAGTATTTT; CDR3: CASSPGLARTDTQYF
J: TRBJ1-2; D: -; V: TRBV5-4; size: -; DNA: TGTGCCAGCAGCTTGGGGGCATCCTATGGCTACACCTTC; CDR3: CASSLGASYGYTF
J: TRBJ2-7; D: TRBD1; V: TRBV19; size: -; DNA: TGTGCCAGTAGAATGACAGGGAGCTACGAGCAGTACTTC; CDR3: CASRMTGSYEQYF
J: TRBJ1-4; D: TRBD1; V: TRBV7-6; size: -; DNA: TGTGCCAGCAGCTTAGAACAGGGGGCTGGTGGGGTAAAACTGTTTTTT; CDR3: CASSLEQGAGGVKLFF
J: TRBJ1-6; D: -; V: TRBV21-1; size: -; DNA: TGTGCCAGCGTGGAGGACAGGTATAATTCACCCCTCCACTTT; CDR3: CASVEDRYNSPLHF
J: TRBJ1-5; D: TRBD1; V: TRBV5-1; size: -; DNA: TGCGCCAGCAGCGCTGGGACAGGGGTGGACCAGCCCCAGCATTTT; CDR3: CASSAGTGVDQPQHF
J: TRBJ2-1; D: -; V: TRBV11-2; size: once; DNA: TGTGCCAGCAGCTTAGATCGGAATGAGCAGTTCTTC; CDR3: CASSLDRNEQFF
J: TRBJ1-4; D: -; V: TRBV28; size: -; DNA: TGTGCCAGCAGTTTGTCCAGGGGAAGTCCAACTAATGAAAAACTGTTTTTT; CDR3: CASSLSRGSPTNEKLFF
J: TRBJ2-7; D: TRBD1; V: TRBV7-9; size: -; DNA: TGTGCCAGCAGCGCCCGGGACAGGGTCTACGAGCAGTACTTC; CDR3: CASSARDRVYEQYF